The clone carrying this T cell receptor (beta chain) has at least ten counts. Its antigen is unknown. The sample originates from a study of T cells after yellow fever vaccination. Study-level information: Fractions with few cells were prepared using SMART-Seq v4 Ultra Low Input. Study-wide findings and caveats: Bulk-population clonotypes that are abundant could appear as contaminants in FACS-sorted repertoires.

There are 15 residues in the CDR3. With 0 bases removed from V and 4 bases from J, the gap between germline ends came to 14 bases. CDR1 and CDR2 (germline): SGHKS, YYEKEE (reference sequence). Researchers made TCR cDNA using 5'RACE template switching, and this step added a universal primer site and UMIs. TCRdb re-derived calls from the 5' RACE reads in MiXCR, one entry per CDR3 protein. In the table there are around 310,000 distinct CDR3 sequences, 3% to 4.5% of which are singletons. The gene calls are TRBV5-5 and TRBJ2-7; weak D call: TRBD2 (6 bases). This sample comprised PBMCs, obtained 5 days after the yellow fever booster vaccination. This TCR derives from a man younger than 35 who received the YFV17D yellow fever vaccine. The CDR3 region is CASSLGGSGLYEQYF. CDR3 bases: TGTGCCAGCAGCTTGGGAGGTAGCGGTTTATACGAGCAGTACTTC.